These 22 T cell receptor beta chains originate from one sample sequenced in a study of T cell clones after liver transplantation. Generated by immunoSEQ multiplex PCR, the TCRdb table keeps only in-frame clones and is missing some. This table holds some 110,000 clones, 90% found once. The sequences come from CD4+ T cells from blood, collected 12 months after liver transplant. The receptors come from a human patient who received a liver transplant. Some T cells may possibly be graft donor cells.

For the CDR3, the DNA is TGCGCCAGCAGTCTTAGCCCCAGGGGCCAGCCCCAGCATTTT. It is translated as CASSLSPRGQPQHF. V is TRBV23-1 and J is TRBJ1-5, with D perhaps TRBD1 (6 bases). TRBV23-1 is treated as an ORF (open reading frame) with a function not yet certain. There are 14 residues in the CDR3. Trimming cost V 4 bases and J 7 bases, with 14 bases left between them.

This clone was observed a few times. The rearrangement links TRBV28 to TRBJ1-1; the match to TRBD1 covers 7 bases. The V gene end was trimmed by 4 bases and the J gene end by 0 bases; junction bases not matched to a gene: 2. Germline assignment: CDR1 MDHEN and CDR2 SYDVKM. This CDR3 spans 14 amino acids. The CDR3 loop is CASSSTGLNTEAFF. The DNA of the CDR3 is TGTGCCAGCAGTTCGACAGGGCTGAACACTGAAGCTTTCTTT.

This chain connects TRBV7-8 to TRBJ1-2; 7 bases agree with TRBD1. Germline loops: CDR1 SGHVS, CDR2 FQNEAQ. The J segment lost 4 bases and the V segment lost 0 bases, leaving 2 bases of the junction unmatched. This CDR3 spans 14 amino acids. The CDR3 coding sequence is TGTGCCAGCAGCTTAGCAGGACAGGTCTATGGCTACACCTTC. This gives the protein CASSLAGQVYGYTF.

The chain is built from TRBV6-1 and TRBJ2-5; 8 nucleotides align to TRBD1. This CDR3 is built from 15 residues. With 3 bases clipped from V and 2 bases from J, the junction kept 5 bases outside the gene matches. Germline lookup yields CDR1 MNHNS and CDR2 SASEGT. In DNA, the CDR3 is TGTGCCAGCAGTGACTCCGGGACAGGACAAGAGACCCAGTACTTC. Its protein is CASSDSGTGQETQYF.

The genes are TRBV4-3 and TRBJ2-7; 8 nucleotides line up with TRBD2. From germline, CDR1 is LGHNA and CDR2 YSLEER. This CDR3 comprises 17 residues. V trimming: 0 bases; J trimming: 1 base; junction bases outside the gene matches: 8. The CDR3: CASSQDLSSGVSYEQYF. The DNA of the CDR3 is TGCGCCAGCAGCCAAGATCTGAGTAGCGGGGTTTCCTACGAGCAGTACTTC.

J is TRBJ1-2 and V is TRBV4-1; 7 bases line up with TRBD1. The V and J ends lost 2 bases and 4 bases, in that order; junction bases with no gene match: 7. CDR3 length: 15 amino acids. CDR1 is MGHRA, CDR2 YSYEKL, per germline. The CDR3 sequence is CASSQPDRAGYGYTF. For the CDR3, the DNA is TGCGCCAGCAGCCAACCTGACAGGGCGGGCTATGGCTACACCTTC.

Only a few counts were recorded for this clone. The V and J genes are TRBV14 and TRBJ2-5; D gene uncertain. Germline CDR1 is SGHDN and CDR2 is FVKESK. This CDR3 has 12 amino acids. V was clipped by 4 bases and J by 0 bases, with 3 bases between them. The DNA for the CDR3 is TGTGCCAGCAGCCCTCACCAAGAGACCCAGTACTTC. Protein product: CASSPHQETQYF.

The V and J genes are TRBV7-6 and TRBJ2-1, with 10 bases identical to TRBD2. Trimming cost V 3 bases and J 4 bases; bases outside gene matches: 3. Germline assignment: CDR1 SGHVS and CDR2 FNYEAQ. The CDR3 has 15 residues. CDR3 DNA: TGTGCCAGCAGCTTGGGACTAGCGCATTACAATGAGCAGTTCTTC. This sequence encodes CASSLGLAHYNEQFF.

The CDR3 here is CASSMNEGAWAEAFF. For the CDR3, the DNA is TGTGCCAGTAGTATGAATGAGGGGGCATGGGCTGAAGCTTTCTTT. The J gene is TRBJ1-1, the V gene TRBV19, with 7 bases fitting TRBD1. The J segment lost 6 bases and the V segment lost 3 bases, leaving 10 bases of the junction unmatched. CDR1 is LNHDA and CDR2 is SQIVND in the germline V gene (reference sequence). This CDR3 has 15 amino acids.

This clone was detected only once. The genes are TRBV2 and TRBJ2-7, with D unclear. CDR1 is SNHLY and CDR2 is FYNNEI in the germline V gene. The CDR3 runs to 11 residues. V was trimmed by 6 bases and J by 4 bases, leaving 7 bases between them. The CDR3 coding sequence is TGTGCCAGCAGCGTGAGTTACGAGCAGTACTTC. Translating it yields CASSVSYEQYF.

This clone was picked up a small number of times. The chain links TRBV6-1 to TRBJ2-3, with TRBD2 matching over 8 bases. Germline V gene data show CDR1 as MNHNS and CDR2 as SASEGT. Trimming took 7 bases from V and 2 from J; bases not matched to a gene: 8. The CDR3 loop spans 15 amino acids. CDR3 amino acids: CASTQLAAATDTQYF. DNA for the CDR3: TGTGCCAGCACTCAACTAGCGGCGGCCACAGATACGCAGTATTTT.

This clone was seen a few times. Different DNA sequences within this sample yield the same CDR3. The CDR3 loop reads CASSQGPNTEAFF. The DNA of the CDR3 is TGTGCCAGCAGCCAAGGACCGAACACTGAAGCTTTCTTT. This sequence joins TRBV4-2 and TRBJ1-1; D ambiguous. This CDR3 spans 13 amino acids. Trimming removed 1 base at V and 1 base at J, with 4 bases between. Germline assignment: CDR1 LGHNA and CDR2 YNFKEQ.

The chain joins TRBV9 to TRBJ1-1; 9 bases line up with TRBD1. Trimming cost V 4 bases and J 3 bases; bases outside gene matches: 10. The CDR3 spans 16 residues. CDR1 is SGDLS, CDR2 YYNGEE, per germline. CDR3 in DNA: TGTGCCAGCAGCCCGGGGGACAGGGTTTTGGACACTGAAGCTTTCTTT. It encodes CASSPGDRVLDTEAFF.

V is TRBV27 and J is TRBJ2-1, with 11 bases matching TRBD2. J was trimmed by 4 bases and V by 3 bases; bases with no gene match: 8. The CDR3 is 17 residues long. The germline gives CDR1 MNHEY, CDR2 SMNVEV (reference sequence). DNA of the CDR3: TGTGCCAGCAGTTTCTCATCGACTAGCGGGAAGTACAATGAGCAGTTCTTC. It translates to CASSFSSTSGKYNEQFF.

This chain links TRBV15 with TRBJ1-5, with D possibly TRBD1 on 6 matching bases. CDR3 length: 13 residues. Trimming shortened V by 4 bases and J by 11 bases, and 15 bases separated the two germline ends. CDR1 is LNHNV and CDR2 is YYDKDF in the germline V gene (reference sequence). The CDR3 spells CATSKNFEGAQHF. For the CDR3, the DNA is TGTGCCACCAGCAAAAATTTCGAGGGGGCCCAGCATTTT.

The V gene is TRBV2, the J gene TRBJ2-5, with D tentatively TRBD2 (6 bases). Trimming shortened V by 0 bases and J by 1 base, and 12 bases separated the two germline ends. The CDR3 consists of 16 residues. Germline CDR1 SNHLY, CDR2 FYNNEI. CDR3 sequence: CASSEAGVSGQETQYF. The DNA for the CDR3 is TGTGCCAGCAGTGAAGCAGGGGTTAGCGGCCAAGAGACCCAGTACTTC.

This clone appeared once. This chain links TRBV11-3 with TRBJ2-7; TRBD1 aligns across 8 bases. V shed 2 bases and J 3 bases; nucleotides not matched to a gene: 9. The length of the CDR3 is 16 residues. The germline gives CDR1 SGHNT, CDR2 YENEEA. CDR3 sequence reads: CASSLRRTGRVYEQYF. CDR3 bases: TGTGCCAGCAGCTTACGTCGGACAGGGAGAGTCTACGAGCAGTACTTC.

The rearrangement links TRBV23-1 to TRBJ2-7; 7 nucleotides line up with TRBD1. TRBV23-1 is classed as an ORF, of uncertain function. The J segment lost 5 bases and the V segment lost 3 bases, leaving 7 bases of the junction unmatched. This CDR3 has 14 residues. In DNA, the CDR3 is TGCGCCAGCAGTCAGGGGGACAGTTCCCACGAGCAGTACTTC. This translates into CASSQGDSSHEQYF.

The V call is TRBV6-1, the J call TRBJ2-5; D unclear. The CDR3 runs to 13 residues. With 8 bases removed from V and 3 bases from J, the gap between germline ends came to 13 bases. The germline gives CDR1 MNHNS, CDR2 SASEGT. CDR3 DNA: TGTGCCAGCCAAGCCAATGTGGAAGAGACCCAGTACTTC. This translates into CASQANVEETQYF.

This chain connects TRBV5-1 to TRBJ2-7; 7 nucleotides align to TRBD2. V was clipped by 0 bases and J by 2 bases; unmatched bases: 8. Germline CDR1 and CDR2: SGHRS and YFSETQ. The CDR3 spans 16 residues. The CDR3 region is CASSLATGTIAYEQYF. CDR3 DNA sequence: TGCGCCAGCAGCTTGGCCACCGGGACTATTGCCTACGAGCAGTACTTC.

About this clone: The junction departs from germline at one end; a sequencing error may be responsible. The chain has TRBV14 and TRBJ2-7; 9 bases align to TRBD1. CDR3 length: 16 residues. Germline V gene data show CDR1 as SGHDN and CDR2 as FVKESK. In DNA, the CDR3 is TGTGCCAGCAGCCAAGCCACGACAGGGGGTTCCTCCGAGCAGTACTTC. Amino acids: CASSQATTGGSSEQYF.

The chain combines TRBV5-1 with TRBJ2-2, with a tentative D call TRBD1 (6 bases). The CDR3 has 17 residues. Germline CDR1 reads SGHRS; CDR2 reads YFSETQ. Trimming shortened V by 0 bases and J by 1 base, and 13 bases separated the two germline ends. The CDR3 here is CASSLVTRGENTGELFF. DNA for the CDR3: TGCGCCAGCAGCTTGGTTACCAGGGGTGAGAACACCGGGGAGCTGTTTTTT.